The subject of this entry is one T cell receptor (beta chain). The specificity of this receptor is unknown. No base quality information exists; no much larger clone differs at one position. This entry comes from a study of cytomegalovirus exposure and HLA in healthy donors (TCRdb year 2017). Concerning the study at large: According to a later analysis, one platform produced both the approximately 110 validation repertoires and the 670 or so repertoires of the first cohort. The study aimed to test whether cataloging public T cell receptors could reveal signatures of past pathogen exposure. A separate validation cohort of 100 to 150 different subjects was used in addition to the roughly 670-subject first cohort. To predict cytomegalovirus infection status, the study brought together high-throughput TCR immunosequencing, statistical association of individual TCRs with disease status, and machine learning.

The junction carries 18 bases between V and J, which are trimmed by 0 bases and 3 bases respectively. The germline V gene yields SGDLS for CDR1 and YYNGEE for CDR2. Taken from cysteine to phenylalanine, the CDR3 has 18 residues. Just the 54-base CDR3 DNA is kept, in frame starting at base 1. Overall study outcomes, separate from this receptor: It was suggested by the authors that the approach could potentially be generalized to other disease states and immunological phenotypes. In vitro tests confirmed that a few of the cytomegalovirus-associated TCR beta chains recognize cytomegalovirus antigens. Cytomegalovirus status was reported to be diagnosed by the classifier with high specificity and sensitivity in both the original and validation cohorts. In a later analysis, TCRs clustered in the first cohort were found to also tend to co-occur in the approximately 120 validation repertoires, with 90% to 95% of cluster scores above 0. A later analysis lacked HLA typing for the validation cohort, so it scored co-occurrence in that cohort across all 120 or so repertoires. Most TCR sequences were observed very rarely across donors, whereas some public TCRs were present in many individuals. A total of some 180 TCR beta chains were listed by the study as associated with cytomegalovirus.

Donors formed part of the validation cohort, which comprised 120 subjects and was distinct from the first cohort of under 750 subjects. The library was made by the immunoSEQ multiplex PCR assay. The source study handled its data this way. A statistical classification framework was developed to diagnose cytomegalovirus status using the catalog of TCR beta chain sequences. TCRdb's version of the immuneACCESS table is confined to in-frame rearrangements and falls short of the full clone set. An unresolved V gene accounts for under half of the shortfall where checked; the remainder is of unknown origin. Clone size and the V and J calls come from that table; the DNA yielded D and trimming. The sample data list 100,000 to 150,000 clones, and around 94% of these were observed just once. The top ten clones comprise roughly 1.2% of the sample.

The rearranged segments are TRBV9 and TRBJ2-2; a tentative D match to TRBD1 spans 6 bases. This TCR derives from a woman aged 18 to 35 in good health and CMV-seronegative. Sequencing was carried out using PBMCs. The CDR3 protein sequence reads: CASSVVVRGYGDTGELFF. Here is the DNA: TGTGCCAGCAGCGTAGTAGTCAGGGGATATGGGGACACCGGGGAGCTGTTTTTT. Outside the CDR3, residues come from the reference TRBV9 and TRBJ2-2 proteins, so the full variable domain is: DSGVTQTPKHLITATGQRVTLRCSPRSGDLSVYWYQQSLDQGLQFLIQYYNGEERAKGNILERFSAQQFPDLHSELNLSSLELGDSALYFCASSVVVRGYGDTGELFFGEGSRLTVL.